These 27 T cell receptor beta chains originate from one sample sequenced in a study of shared clonotypes between healthy human individuals. Measured with immunoSEQ multiplex PCR; TCRdb has only the in-frame clones, and not every one. The data contain hundreds of thousands of clones, roughly three quarters of them singletons. Sequencing used PBMCs. All receptors come from a woman between 40 and 50 years old in good health. Some clones in this sample may be carry-over from other donors' samples.

This chain links TRBV2 with TRBJ2-5; 8 bases line up with TRBD1. Trimming removed 5 bases from V and 5 bases from J; junction bases left unmatched: 7. Germline CDR1 is SNHLY and CDR2 is FYNNEI. The CDR3 is 14 residues long. CDR3 protein: CASSLQTGVETQYF. DNA for the CDR3: TGTGCCAGCAGTCTTCAGACAGGGGTCGAGACCCAGTACTTC.

The rearrangement uses TRBV9 and TRBJ2-7; D may be TRBD1 or TRBD2 (5 bases each). In germline, CDR1 is SGDLS, CDR2 YYNGEE. V shed 0 bases and J shed 5 bases, with 9 bases lying between them. This CDR3 has 13 amino acids. CDR3 nucleotides: TGTGCCAGCAGCGTAGAGGGACCAGACGAGCAGTACTTC. Protein sequence: CASSVEGPDEQYF.

This clone was seen a few times. The chain couples TRBV19 to TRBJ1-2, with 7 bases lining up with TRBD1. The V segment lost 4 bases and the J segment 4 bases; nucleotides outside the gene matches: 6. The CDR3 loop spans 14 amino acids. The V gene's germline CDR1 is LNHDA and CDR2 SQIVND (reference sequence). The CDR3: CASSTRQGTYGYTF. The CDR3 DNA is TGTGCCAGTAGTACGCGACAGGGTACCTATGGCTACACCTTC.

This clone was seen just once. The V and J genes are TRBV5-1 and TRBJ2-1, with D tentatively TRBD1 (6 bases). Trimming shortened V by 5 bases and J by 4 bases, and 13 bases separated the two germline ends. From germline, CDR1 is SGHRS and CDR2 YFSETQ. CDR3 length equals 14 residues. CDR3 nucleotides: TGCGCCAGCAGTTCACGGACAGAATACAATGAGCAGTTCTTC. The encoded protein is CASSSRTEYNEQFF. The whole variable domain, remainder taken from reference TRBV5-1 and TRBJ2-1, is KAGVTQTPRYLIKTRGQQVTLSCSPISGHRSVSWYQQTPGQGLQFLFEYFSETQRNKGNFPGRFSGRQFSNSRSEMNVSTLELGDSALYLCASSSRTEYNEQFFGPGTRLTVL.

This sequence joins TRBV14 and TRBJ2-1; D might be TRBD2 (5 bases). V was trimmed by 3 bases and J by 9 bases, leaving 15 bases between them. From germline, CDR1 is SGHDN and CDR2 FVKESK. The CDR3 is 14 amino acids. CDR3 amino acids: CASSQGLKEGEQFF. The CDR3 DNA is TGTGCCAGCAGCCAGGGGTTAAAAGAGGGTGAGCAGTTCTTC. Based on the CDR3 plus reference TRBV14 and TRBJ2-1, the full variable domain is EAGVTQFPSHSVIEKGQTVTLRCDPISGHDNLYWYRRVMGKEIKFLLHFVKESKQDESGMPNNRFLAERTGGTYSTLKVQPAELEDSGVYFCASSQGLKEGEQFFGPGTRLTVL.

This chain connects TRBV10-3 to TRBJ1-1; 7 positions agree with TRBD1. J lost 6 bases, V lost 0 bases, and 7 bases had no gene match. Germline CDR1 is ENHRY and CDR2 is SYGVKD. The CDR3 is 15 amino acids. The chain's CDR3 is CAISESRGSVSEAFF. The CDR3, as DNA: TGTGCCATCAGTGAGTCCAGGGGGAGTGTTTCTGAAGCTTTCTTT.

The V gene is TRBV6-6, the J gene TRBJ2-7; D ambiguous. Deletions cut 6 bases from V and 7 bases from J, with 4 bases between. The CDR3 loop spans 9 amino acids. Per the germline V gene, CDR1 is MNHNY and CDR2 is SVGAGI (reference sequence). CDR3 coding DNA: TGTGCCAGCAGCCCTGAGCAGTACTTC. Translating gives CASSPEQYF.

This chain connects TRBV30 to TRBJ2-3; TRBD2 matches at 11 bases. This CDR3 is 17 amino acids long. CDR1 is GTSNPN and CDR2 is SVGIG in the germline V gene (reference sequence). Trimming removed 2 bases from V and 5 bases from J; junction bases left unmatched: 12. The CDR3 loop reads CAWSRAITSGSVDTQYF. In DNA, the CDR3 is TGTGCCTGGAGTAGAGCCATAACTAGCGGGAGTGTAGATACGCAGTATTTT.

The CDR3 DNA reads as TGTGCCAGCACCCTACTTGTGGGCGACAATGAGCAGTTCTTC. Translated: CASTLLVGDNEQFF. The chain recombines TRBV19 with TRBJ2-1; D unresolved. Germline loops: CDR1 LNHDA, CDR2 SQIVND (reference sequence). The ends were cut back, 9 bases at V and 5 bases at J, with 17 bases in the middle. The CDR3 is 14 residues long.

The V call is TRBV7-9, the J call TRBJ2-5; D is possibly TRBD1 (6 bases). This CDR3 region has 15 residues. CDR1 is SEHNR and CDR2 is FQNEAQ in the germline V gene (reference sequence). Trimming left V 5 bases short and J 5 bases short, with 18 bases between. The CDR3: CASSPGQSQRETQYF. The CDR3 DNA follows: TGTGCCAGCAGCCCCGGACAGTCTCAAAGGGAGACCCAGTACTTC.

The chain has TRBV30 and TRBJ2-2; D gene unclear. The CDR3 contains 12 residues. Germline CDR1 reads GTSNPN; CDR2 reads SVGIG (reference sequence). The V and J ends lost 0 bases and 7 bases respectively, with 6 bases between them. The CDR3 coding sequence is TGTGCCTGGAGTGTACGAAACGGGGAGCTGTTTTTT. Amino acid sequence: CAWSVRNGELFF.

This clone is a singleton in its sample. The V and J genes are TRBV7-8 and TRBJ1-2; D not certain. Trimming removed 1 base from V and 4 bases from J, with 10 bases in between. Germline assignment: CDR1 SGHVS and CDR2 FQNEAQ. This CDR3 is 14 amino acids long. DNA of the CDR3: TGTGCCAGCAGCTTAGGGGCAACTGGCTATGGCTACACCTTC. Translated, it gives CASSLGATGYGYTF.

The genes are TRBV11-2 and TRBJ2-3; 8 nucleotides line up with TRBD1. Germline trimming cut 1 base from V and 2 bases from J; bases unmatched to any gene: 8. This CDR3 is built from 17 residues. The germline CDR1 and CDR2 sequences are SGHAT and FQNNGV. The CDR3 reads CASSLGVRTGPTDTQYF. Here the CDR3 DNA reads TGTGCCAGCAGCTTAGGGGTTCGGACAGGGCCCACAGATACGCAGTATTTT. The full variable domain, in which reference TRBV11-2 and TRBJ2-3 provide the parts outside the CDR3, is EAGVAQSPRYKIIEKRQSVAFWCNPISGHATLYWYQQILGQGPKLLIQFQNNGVVDDSQLPKDRFSAERLKGVDSTLKIQPAKLEDSAVYLCASSLGVRTGPTDTQYFGPGTRLTVL.

This chain links TRBV28 with TRBJ1-1; 12 bases are shared with TRBD1. V gave up 2 bases and J gave up 0 bases; unmatched junction bases: 7. Germline-derived CDR1 and CDR2 are MDHEN and SYDVKM. The CDR3 is made up of 18 amino acids. CDR3 DNA: TGTGCCAGCAGTTTAATTTACGGGACAGGGGGCCTGAACACTGAAGCTTTCTTT. Protein sequence: CASSLIYGTGGLNTEAFF.

The rearrangement links TRBV29-1 to TRBJ2-2; D perhaps matches TRBD1 (6 bases). Germline V gene sequence: CDR1 SQVTM, CDR2 ANQGSEA. CDR3 length equals 13 residues. V shed 5 bases and J shed 1 base, with 8 bases lying between them. CDR3 sequence: CSVKTGNTGELFF. The DNA of the CDR3 is TGCAGCGTTAAGACAGGGAACACCGGGGAGCTGTTTTTT.

The CDR3 nucleotides read TGCAGCGTTGGGGACCAATACAATGAGCAGTTCTTC. This gives the protein CSVGDQYNEQFF. J is TRBJ2-1 and V is TRBV29-1, with D possibly being TRBD1 or TRBD2 (5 bases each). Germline assignment: CDR1 SQVTM and CDR2 ANQGSEA. This CDR3 has 12 residues. With 4 bases removed from V and 4 bases from J, the gap between germline ends came to 8 bases.

This chain uses TRBV25-1 with TRBJ2-1, with 10 bases that match TRBD2. The J segment lost 6 bases and the V segment lost 6 bases, leaving 8 bases of the junction unmatched. CDR3 length equals 15 residues. Looked up from germline, CDR1 is MGHDK and CDR2 is SYGVNS. This CDR3 reads CASRRLAGPSNEQFF. CDR3 coding DNA: TGTGCCAGCAGGAGACTAGCGGGTCCAAGCAATGAGCAGTTCTTC.

The genes are TRBV7-2 and TRBJ2-1; TRBD2 matches 10 bases. The CDR3 has 15 residues. The junction had 3 bases not matched to a gene; V was cut back by 0 bases and J by 7 bases. In germline, CDR1 is SGHTA, CDR2 FQGNSA. The CDR3 loop reads CASSLASGRTNEQFF. For the CDR3, the DNA is TGTGCCAGCAGCTTAGCTAGCGGGAGGACAAATGAGCAGTTCTTC. Using reference TRBV7-2 and TRBJ2-1 for the parts outside the CDR3, the full variable domain is GAGVSQSPSNKVTEKGKDVELRCDPISGHTALYWYRQSLGQGLEFLIYFQGNSAPDKSGLPSDRFSAERTGGSVSTLTIQRTQQEDSAVYLCASSLASGRTNEQFFGPGTRLTVL.

The chain has TRBV6-5 and TRBJ2-1, with D possibly called TRBD1 or TRBD2 (6 bases each). CDR3 length: 14 residues. The germline V gene encodes CDR1 MNHEY and CDR2 SVGAGI. Trimming removed 7 bases at V and 7 bases at J, with 17 bases between. The CDR3 coding sequence is TGTGCCAGCATACCGGGGGCAGGGGAAAATGAGCAGTTCTTC. This codes for CASIPGAGENEQFF.

Worth noting for this clone: This may be a read error, as it is one base from a much larger clone. The chain joins TRBV18 to TRBJ2-1, with D perhaps matching TRBD2 (5 bases). Germline values: CDR1 KGHSH, CDR2 LQKENI. The CDR3 is made up of 14 amino acids. The CDR3 is CASPPQRSYNEQFF. The DNA for the CDR3 is TGTGCCAGCCCACCACAGCGGTCCTACAATGAGCAGTTCTTC.

The CDR3 region is CAWSVWDRESTGELFF. CDR3 nucleotide sequence: TGTGCCTGGAGTGTCTGGGACAGGGAAAGCACCGGGGAGCTGTTTTTT. The chain is built from TRBV30 and TRBJ2-2, with 9 bases identical to TRBD1. Germline assignment: CDR1 GTSNPN and CDR2 SVGIG (reference sequence). The junction had 6 bases not matched to a gene; V was cut back by 0 bases and J by 4 bases. The CDR3 has 16 amino acids.

The genes are TRBV4-2 and TRBJ2-3, with 12 bases lining up with TRBD2. The CDR3 covers 19 residues. Germline CDR1 reads LGHNA; CDR2 reads YNFKEQ. V lost 1 base and J lost 3; bases outside the gene matches: 11. CDR3 sequence (DNA): TGTGCCAGCAGCCAAGTGTTCCTAGCGGGAGGGCTATCTACAGATACGCAGTATTTT. Residues: CASSQVFLAGGLSTDTQYF.

This clone was seen only once. The chain is built from TRBV5-6 and TRBJ2-1; 9 bases match TRBD1. J was trimmed by 8 bases and V by 4 bases; bases with no gene match: 7. The germline CDR1 and CDR2 sequences are SGHDT and YYEEEE. The CDR3 has 14 residues. CDR3 DNA sequence: TGTGCCAGCAGCCCCGGGACAGGGTACCATGAGCAGTTCTTC. It specifies CASSPGTGYHEQFF.

V is TRBV30 and J is TRBJ2-1; no definite D call. The germline CDR1 and CDR2 sequences are GTSNPN and SVGIG (reference sequence). CDR3 size: 12 residues. With 0 bases removed from V and 10 bases from J, the gap between germline ends came to 10 bases. CDR3 nucleotide sequence: TGTGCCTGGAGTGTAAAAGCAGGAGAGCAGTTCTTC. Protein: CAWSVKAGEQFF.

V and J are TRBV7-3 and TRBJ1-2, with 7 bases that match TRBD1. The CDR3 is 15 residues long. From germline, CDR1 is SGHTA and CDR2 FQGTGA. J was trimmed by 8 bases and V by 0 bases; bases with no gene match: 9. The CDR3 region has the DNA TGTGCCAGCAGCTTAACGTCAGGGGGGCCCGACGGCTACACCTTC. Encoded protein: CASSLTSGGPDGYTF.

The chain combines TRBV7-3 with TRBJ2-2; 7 nucleotides match TRBD2. There are 15 residues in the CDR3. V lost 8 bases to trimming and J lost 1 base; unmatched junction nucleotides: 7. Per germline, CDR1 SGHTA and CDR2 FQGTGA. In DNA, the CDR3 is TGTGCCAGCGGTCGGACTAGTGAGAACACCGGGGAGCTGTTTTTT. This encodes CASGRTSENTGELFF.

The gene calls are TRBV6-1 and TRBJ1-5, with 8 positions matching TRBD1. Germline V gives CDR1 MNHNS, CDR2 SASEGT. Trimming cost V 6 bases and J 2 bases; bases outside gene matches: 6. The CDR3 has 15 amino acids. CDR3 DNA: TGTGCCAGCAGCAGGGGGCCGGGCGGCAATCAGCCCCAGCATTTT. Translation gives CASSRGPGGNQPQHF.